The 10 T cell receptor beta chains below all came from one sample that was sequenced in a study of CD8+ T cells in alopecia areata. As the sequencing template, cDNA was produced by extracting RNA and reverse transcribing it. Only in-frame clones appear in the TCRdb table, and some are missing; sequencing was by immunoSEQ multiplex PCR. The table includes 170,000 or so clones, around 60% detected once. Sequenced here: CD4+ T cells sorted from blood, sampled at week 0. The receptors shown here come from a human donor with alopecia areata.

This clone was detected a few times. V gene TRBV1 combines with J gene TRBJ1-2; the D call TRBD1 from the table was never checked on the DNA. TRBV1 represents a pseudogene. The CDR3 spans 18 residues. The CDR3 loop is CTSSQDLWWRGRNYGYTF. The CDR3 region has the DNA TGCACCAGCAGCCAAGATTTATGGTGGAGGGGGCGCAACTATGGCTACACCTTC.

The chain employs TRBV14 and TRBJ2-7, with 8 bases aligning to TRBD1. The end of the DNA aligns better with TRBJ2-5, so the J call may be wrong. The CDR3 extends over 16 amino acids. Germline V gene lookup returns CDR1 SGHDN and CDR2 FVKESK. DNA of the CDR3: TGTGCCAGCAGCCAATTCGGGGTCAGGGGGCTGGAGACCCAGTACTTC. This codes for CASSQFGVRGLETQYF.

The chain uses TRBV7-8 and TRBJ1-5, with a tentative D call TRBD1 (5 bases). The CDR3 spans 15 residues. Trimming removed 8 bases at V and 2 bases at J, with 16 bases between. Germline V gene data show CDR1 as SGHVS and CDR2 as FQNEAQ. For the CDR3, the DNA is TGTGCCAGCGGAGACGGCAGGGTCGGCAATCAGCCCCAGCATTTT. Translation: CASGDGRVGNQPQHF.

This clone was seen more than once but under ten times. V is TRBV11-1 and J is TRBJ2-7, with D perhaps assigned TRBD1 or TRBD2 (5 bases each). The germline V and J ends were trimmed by 5 bases and 6 bases, with 23 bases remaining between them. Germline CDR1 reads SGHAT; CDR2 reads FQDESV (reference sequence). The CDR3 is made up of 16 amino acids. The CDR3 coding sequence is TGTGCCAGCAGCCCACGAGGGTTGGCAGGGTCCGGCGAGCAGTACTTC. Residues: CASSPRGLAGSGEQYF.

This clone was seen just once. The chain links TRBV18 to TRBJ2-5; no clear D. V dropped 1 base and J dropped 3 bases, with 6 bases sitting between them. This CDR3 contains 13 residues. Germline V lookup: CDR1 KGHSH, CDR2 LQKENI. CDR3 sequence: CASSPRNEETQYF. The CDR3 DNA sequence: TGTGCCAGCTCACCACGGAACGAAGAGACCCAGTACTTC.

The chain links TRBV7-3 to TRBJ2-6; D unresolved. The CDR3 has 15 residues. Deletions cut 5 bases from V and 3 bases from J, with 11 bases between. CDR1 and CDR2 (germline): SGHTA, FQGTGA. The CDR3 reads CASSTTAGGANVLTF. CDR3 bases: TGTGCCAGCAGCACAACCGCAGGTGGGGCCAACGTCCTGACTTTC. The variable domain in full, completed from reference TRBV7-3 and TRBJ2-6, reads GAGVSQTPSNKVTEKGKYVELRCDPISGHTALYWYRQSLGQGPEFLIYFQGTGAADDSGLPNDRFFAVRPEGSVSTLKIQRTERGDSAVYLCASSTTAGGANVLTFGAGSRLTVL.

The chain recombines TRBV10-3 with TRBJ2-5; 8 bases are shared with TRBD1. Germline V gene lookup returns CDR1 ENHRY and CDR2 SYGVKD. The V segment lost 6 bases and the J segment 2 bases; nucleotides outside the gene matches: 8. The CDR3 contains 15 residues. This chain's CDR3 is CAIRPNTGGQETQYF. The DNA for the CDR3 is TGTGCCATCAGACCAAATACAGGGGGACAAGAGACCCAGTACTTC.

This clone was recorded a few times. The chain combines TRBV19 with TRBJ1-6; 7 bases fit TRBD1. Per germline, CDR1 LNHDA and CDR2 SQIVND (reference sequence). The V segment lost 5 bases and the J segment 14 bases; nucleotides outside the gene matches: 15. This CDR3 spans 15 amino acids. In DNA, the CDR3 is TGTGCCAGTAGTCCCCCGGGACAGAGTAATTCGGCCCTCCACTTT. Translated: CASSPPGQSNSALHF. Supplemented by reference TRBV19 and TRBJ1-6, the full variable domain reads DGGITQSPKYLFRKEGQNVTLSCEQNLNHDAMYWYRQDPGQGLRLIYYSQIVNDFQKGDIAEGYSVSREKKESFPLTVTSAQKNPTAFYLCASSPPGQSNSALHFGNGTRLTVT.

This chain uses TRBV25-1 with TRBJ2-3, with TRBD1 identical over 7 bases. This CDR3 has 13 residues. In germline, CDR1 is MGHDK, CDR2 SYGVNS. The V and J ends lost 8 bases and 2 bases, in that order; junction bases with no gene match: 4. The CDR3 sequence: CASGDSYTDTQYF. The CDR3 DNA reads TGTGCCAGCGGGGACAGTTACACAGATACGCAGTATTTT. The full variable domain, completed using reference TRBV25-1 and TRBJ2-3, is EADIYQTPRYLVIGTGKKITLECSQTMGHDKMYWYQQDPGMELHLIHYSYGVNSTEKGDLSSESTVSRIRTEHFPLTLESARPSHTSQYLCASGDSYTDTQYFGPGTRLTVL.

This chain uses TRBV7-2 with TRBJ2-5; a weak D match, TRBD2 (6 bases). Germline V lookup: CDR1 SGHTA, CDR2 FQGNSA. Trimming took 5 bases from V and 5 from J, leaving 24 bases between them. The CDR3 length is 17 residues. CDR3: CASSLQLSAGRGETQYF. The CDR3 nucleotides read TGTGCCAGCAGCCTTCAACTGTCCGCGGGGCGTGGGGAGACCCAGTACTTC.